This is a list of T cell receptor beta chains from one sample in a study of blood T cell repertoires in COVID-19. The method was immunoSEQ multiplex PCR; TCRdb's version includes in-frame clones alone and lacks a portion of them. The sample holds 70,000 to 95,000 clones, around 82% seen once. Specimen: peripheral blood. The receptors derive from a man in his 60s with COVID-19, enrolled during active disease. The CDR3 runs from the conserved cysteine through the conserved F or W. The D gene is left open where the match is weak. Only some rows state a clone size, as once, few, many or a class for expanded clones.

v_call	clone_size	d_call	j_call	cdr3_nt	cdr3_aa
TRBV6-5	once	-	TRBJ1-2	TGTGCCAGCAGCCCCCAAACATTAAAGTCCTACACCTTC	CASSPQTLKSYTF
TRBV19	-	-	TRBJ1-6	TGTGCCAGTAGTGACCCAGCGGGGGCAATCTATAATTCACCCCTCCACTTT	CASSDPAGAIYNSPLHF
TRBV9	once	-	TRBJ2-2	TGTGCCAGCAGCGTAGGGACTCCAAGTACCGGGGAGCTGTTTTTT	CASSVGTPSTGELFF
TRBV19	-	TRBD1	TRBJ2-7	TGTGCCAGTACCATACCGGGACAGGGGACCGGAGAGCAGTACTTC	CASTIPGQGTGEQYF
TRBV6-5	-	-	TRBJ1-4	TGTGCCAGCAGGGGGCAAGGTGAAAAACTGTTTTTT	CASRGQGEKLFF
TRBV5-5	-	-	TRBJ1-2	TGTGCCAGCAGCTTCTCAAGGGGCGCAGGGGGCTACACCTTC	CASSFSRGAGGYTF
TRBV6-2/TRBV6-3	once	TRBD1	TRBJ1-4	TGTGCCAGCAGCCGGACAGGACCTAATGAAAAACTGTTTTTT	CASSRTGPNEKLFF
TRBV6-5	-	-	TRBJ2-1	TGTGCCAGCTCGATGCGGGAATCCTACAATGAGCAGTTCTTC	CASSMRESYNEQFF
TRBV5-1	-	-	TRBJ2-5	TGCGCCAGCAGTAACAGCCCGAAAGAGACCCAGTACTTC	CASSNSPKETQYF
TRBV5-1	-	TRBD1	TRBJ1-5	TGCGCCAGCAGCTCTGGGACAGGGGCGGGCAATCAGCCCCAGCATTTT	CASSSGTGAGNQPQHF
TRBV24-1	-	-	TRBJ2-7	TGTGCCACCAGTTGGGGGGTTAGGACCTACGAGCAGTACTTC	CATSWGVRTYEQYF
TRBV7-2	-	-	TRBJ2-2	TGTGCCAGCAGCTTACTGGCGGCTGGGGAGCTGTTTTTT	CASSLLAAGELFF
TRBV19	once	-	TRBJ1-4	TGTGCCAGTAGTCGAAAGACAGGCAGTAATGAAAAACTGTTTTTT	CASSRKTGSNEKLFF
TRBV7-3	-	-	TRBJ2-3	TGTGCCAGCAGCCTCGACTACTTAACAGATACGCAGTATTTT	CASSLDYLTDTQYF
TRBV3-1/TRBV3-2	-	-	TRBJ2-5	TGTGCCAGCAGCCAAAAATCGTGGAGGGGGACCCAGTACTTC	CASSQKSWRGTQYF
TRBV5-4	many	TRBD1	TRBJ1-3	TGTGCCAGCAGCTTGGACGGGACAGGGAGAGCAAACACCATATATTTT	CASSLDGTGRANTIYF
TRBV27	-	-	TRBJ1-6	TGTGCCAGCAGTTCCTCGACAGCCAACAATTCACCCCTCCACTTT	CASSSSTANNSPLHF
TRBV27	-	TRBD1	TRBJ1-1	TGTGCCAGCAGGAGGACAGGGCTGAACACTGAAGCTTTCTTT	CASRRTGLNTEAFF
TRBV13	many	TRBD1	TRBJ1-1	TGTGCCAGCAGCTTGGGACAGGCCCAAGCTTTCTTT	CASSLGQAQAFF
TRBV5-1	-	-	TRBJ1-1	TGCGCCAGCAGCTTACAGGGTGATACCACTGAAGCTTTCTTT	CASSLQGDTTEAFF
TRBV20-1	-	TRBD2	TRBJ2-1	TGCAGTGCAAGTGGGTCTAGCGGACCCAGCTCCTACAATGAGCAGTTCTTC	CSASGSSGPSSYNEQFF
TRBV4-1	few	TRBD1	TRBJ1-3	TGCGCCAGCAGCCTTGAGGGGGCGCGTGGAAACACCATATATTTT	CASSLEGARGNTIYF
TRBV12-3/TRBV12-4	-	-	TRBJ1-5	TGTGCCAGCGAGAAGGGGCCGGTAGGCCCCCAGCATTTT	CASEKGPVGPQHF
TRBV7-8	-	TRBD2	TRBJ2-1	TGTGCCAGCAGCTTAGTGGCGGGGGTAAGGGATGAGCAGTTCTTC	CASSLVAGVRDEQFF
TRBV23-1	once	-	TRBJ2-7	TGCGCCAGCAGTCAATCAACTGAGGGCGCCGAGAGCTCCTACGAGCAGTACTTC	CASSQSTEGAESSYEQYF
TRBV7-9	once	-	TRBJ1-6	TGTGCCAGCAGCTTAGATCAGGGTTCCTATAATTCACCCCTCCACTTT	CASSLDQGSYNSPLHF
TRBV6-2/TRBV6-3	-	-	TRBJ1-3	TGTGCCAGCAGTTCTCTCGACATATACCGAGACACCATATATTTT	CASSSLDIYRDTIYF
TRBV7-2	-	-	TRBJ2-7	TGTGCCAGCAGCATCCTCTTGGGGGGAGTGGCCTACGAGCAGTACTTC	CASSILLGGVAYEQYF
TRBV5-6	-	TRBD1	TRBJ2-2	TGTGCCAGCAGGAGGACAGGGAAAGGCGCCGGGGAGCTGTTTTTT	CASRRTGKGAGELFF
TRBV18	-	-	TRBJ2-3	TGTGCCAGCTCACCAGTATCTAGCCTAACGGGGACAGATACGCAGTATTTT	CASSPVSSLTGTDTQYF
TRBV9	few	-	TRBJ2-1	TGTGCCAGCAGCGTAGGTCCTCCGTTCCCCAAGCCTGAGCAGTTCTTC	CASSVGPPFPKPEQFF
TRBV11-2	few	TRBD2	TRBJ2-7	TGTGCCAGCAGCCCCTCTAGCGGGAGTCGGTTAATCTACGAGCAGTACTTC	CASSPSSGSRLIYEQYF
TRBV7-9	few	TRBD1	TRBJ2-7	TGTGCCAGCAGCTTATTCCGGGACAGCTACGAGCAGTACTTC	CASSLFRDSYEQYF
TRBV6-5	-	-	TRBJ1-6	TGTGCCAGCAGGGACAAAAGCTCCTATAATTCACCCCTCCACTTT	CASRDKSSYNSPLHF
TRBV27	-	TRBD1	TRBJ2-3	TGTGCCAGCGGGGACAGGGATGCCACAGATACGCAGTATTTT	CASGDRDATDTQYF
TRBV13	-	TRBD1	TRBJ2-5	TGTGCCAGCAGCCAGGACAGGGGGTTTCAAGAGACCCAGTACTTC	CASSQDRGFQETQYF
TRBV19	-	TRBD2	TRBJ2-7	TGTGCCAGTAGTATTTCCCCCGGACTAGCGATAGAAGGTACCTACGAGCAGTACTTC	CASSISPGLAIEGTYEQYF
TRBV30	-	-	TRBJ1-1	TGTGCCTTGGGAGGGAGAAACGCTTTCTTT	CALGGRNAFF
TRBV23-1	-	TRBD1	TRBJ1-2	TGCGCCAGCAGTCAATGGGTAGGAATCAACAGGGGAGGCTACACCTTC	CASSQWVGINRGGYTF
TRBV2	few	TRBD2	TRBJ2-1	TGTGCCAGCAGTCCGGGACTAGCGGGAGGGCGAAGTGAGCAGTTCTTC	CASSPGLAGGRSEQFF
TRBV6-2/TRBV6-3	-	-	TRBJ1-5	TGTGCCAGCAGTTACTTCAGGGGTGTGATTCAGCCCCAGCATTTT	CASSYFRGVIQPQHF
TRBV14	-	TRBD1	TRBJ1-2	TGTGCCAGCAGCCGGGACAGCCGGGGCTATGGCTACACCTTC	CASSRDSRGYGYTF
TRBV7-2	-	TRBD2	TRBJ2-1	TGTGCCAGCACCCCTTCATTAGCGGGAGGTGAGCAGTTCTTC	CASTPSLAGGEQFF
TRBV6-1	few	-	TRBJ2-4	TGTGCCAGCAGTGAAGTAAGGACAGCCGGCCCCAAAAACATTCAGTACTTC	CASSEVRTAGPKNIQYF
TRBV12-5	-	-	TRBJ2-6	TGTGCTAGTGGTCCTCCCCCGGTGGCCAACGTCCTGACTTTC	CASGPPPVANVLTF
TRBV19	-	TRBD2	TRBJ2-5	TGTGCCAGTAGTATGTCGACTAGCGGGGTATTGGGACAAGAGACCCAGTACTTC	CASSMSTSGVLGQETQYF
TRBV9	-	-	TRBJ1-1	TGTGCCAGCAGCTTCGGACATAACACTGAAGCTTTCTTT	CASSFGHNTEAFF
TRBV4-3	-	-	TRBJ2-7	TGCGCCAGCAGCCAAAACAGGGCGCCCCGGGGCTACGAGCAGTACTTC	CASSQNRAPRGYEQYF
TRBV5-3	-	-	TRBJ2-7	TGTGCCAGAAGCTTCCAGATCCGGGGGGAGCAGTACTTC	CARSFQIRGEQYF
TRBV15	-	TRBD1	TRBJ2-3	TGTGCCACCAGCAGAGATACACAGGGGGCTCGCACAGATACGCAGTATTTT	CATSRDTQGARTDTQYF
TRBV13	-	TRBD1	TRBJ2-7	TGTGCCAGCAGCTTAAGGGGACAGGGGTTTGAGGGAGGGCCGCTCGAGCAGTACTTC	CASSLRGQGFEGGPLEQYF
TRBV5-4	-	-	TRBJ1-3	TGTGCCAGCAGCCCTACAGGGAGCTCTGGAAACACCATATATTTT	CASSPTGSSGNTIYF
TRBV30	-	TRBD2	TRBJ2-1	TGTGCCTGGAGTGTAAGACGGGACGGGAGGGATGAGCAGTTCTTC	CAWSVRRDGRDEQFF
TRBV19	few	-	TRBJ1-3	TGTGCCAGTAGTATTTCTTTCTCTGGAAACACCATATATTTT	CASSISFSGNTIYF